This T cell receptor (beta chain) stems from a study of blood T cell repertoires in COVID-19. Study in general: The United States, Italy and Spain supplied acute and convalescent COVID-19 samples.

CDR1 is MDHEN and CDR2 is SYDVKM in the germline V gene. The CDR3 runs to 12 residues. V lost 6 bases to trimming and J lost 8 bases, with 13 bases between them. Those enrolled in Seattle joined during active infection and were followed longitudinally afterward. Original processing notes: Amplification of reference gene primers was used by the study to estimate nucleated cell counts. Clones were read by immunoSEQ multiplex PCR, and TCRdb kept only the in-frame ones, dropping some. That table supplies the V and J calls and clone size; D and trimming were determined from the DNA. The sample holds 300,000 to 350,000 clones, around 89% seen once.

The chain employs TRBV28 and TRBJ1-2; D remains unclear. The sequencing input was peripheral blood. The sequence came from a woman in her twenties or thirties with COVID-19, enrolled during active disease. CDR3 nucleotides: TGTGCCAGCAGCCCTAACCGGAGGGGCTACACCTTC. It is translated as CASSPNRRGYTF.